The T cell receptor (beta chain) described here comes from a study of T cells in Graves' hyperthyroidism and ophthalmopathy. Findings and caveats of the study: Patients with ophthalmopathy were separated from those with stable hyperthyroidism by a 13 V-J model. Most clonotypes that expanded in the thyroid above 0.001 also showed up in blood.

Uncontrolled infection, other autoimmune disease, pregnancy or lactation disqualified patients from enrolment. This clonotype has only a few counts. Its antigen remains unknown. The V end lost 3 bases, the J end lost 2 bases, and 13 bases lay between the germline ends. The CDR3 runs 15 residues. Germline CDR1 and CDR2: SGHDN and FVKESK. RNA transcripts provided the source from which TCR beta CDR3 regions were amplified. The TCR CDR3 was amplified in a first-round RT-PCR using the HTBI primer set. TCRdb re-called the multiplex PCR reads through MiXCR, storing one row per CDR3 protein. Of about 590,000 distinct CDR3 sequences listed, 12% to 15% are singletons.

The sample comprised blood. This rearrangement joins TRBV14 to TRBJ2-5, with D possibly matching TRBD1 (6 bases). This TCR was sampled from a woman between 18 and 29 years old with Graves' ophthalmopathy. This CDR3 is CASSHLQGWQETQYF. DNA of the CDR3: TGTGCCAGCAGCCATTTACAGGGTTGGCAAGAGACCCAGTACTTC.